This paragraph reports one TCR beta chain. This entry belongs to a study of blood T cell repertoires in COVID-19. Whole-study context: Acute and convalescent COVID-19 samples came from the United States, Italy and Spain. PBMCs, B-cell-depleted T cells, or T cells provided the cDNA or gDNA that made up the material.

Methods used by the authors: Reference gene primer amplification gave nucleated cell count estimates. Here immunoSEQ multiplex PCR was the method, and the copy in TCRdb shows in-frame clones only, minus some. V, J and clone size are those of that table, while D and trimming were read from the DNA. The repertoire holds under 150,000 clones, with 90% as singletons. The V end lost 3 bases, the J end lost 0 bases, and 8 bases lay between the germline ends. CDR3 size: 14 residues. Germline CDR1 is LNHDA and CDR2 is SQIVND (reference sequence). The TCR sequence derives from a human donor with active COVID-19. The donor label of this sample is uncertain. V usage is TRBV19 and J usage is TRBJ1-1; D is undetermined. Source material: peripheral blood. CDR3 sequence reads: CASSIWQMNTEAFF. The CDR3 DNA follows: TGTGCCAGTAGTATTTGGCAGATGAACACTGAAGCTTTCTTT.